Shown below are 16 T cell receptor beta chains from a single sample sequenced in a study of blood T cell repertoires in COVID-19. Assay: immunoSEQ multiplex PCR; the TCRdb copy retains only in-frame clones and omits some. The sample includes roughly 110,000 clones, 80% to 85% of them seen just once. The specimen was peripheral blood. Receptors were obtained from a man aged 65 to 85 with acute or convalescent COVID-19.

V and J are TRBV19 and TRBJ1-1, with D uncertain. V was clipped by 4 bases and J by 0 bases, with 9 bases between them. Germline V lookup: CDR1 LNHDA, CDR2 SQIVND (reference sequence). This CDR3 is built from 14 residues. The CDR3 region is CASSKTQMNTEAFF. The CDR3 DNA sequence: TGTGCCAGTAGTAAGACTCAGATGAACACTGAAGCTTTCTTT.

V gene TRBV28 combines with J gene TRBJ1-1; D unresolved. The CDR3 totals 13 residues. V was shortened by 1 base and J by 7 bases, with 10 bases between the two germline ends. The V gene's germline CDR1 is MDHEN and CDR2 SYDVKM. CDR3 amino acids: CASSLSGPGEAFF. The CDR3, as DNA: TGTGCCAGCAGTTTATCTGGGCCCGGTGAAGCTTTCTTT. The full variable domain, with the rest looked up from reference TRBV28 and TRBJ1-1, is DVKVTQSSRYLVKRTGEKVFLECVQDMDHENMFWYRQDPGLGLRLIYFSYDVKMKEKGDIPEGYSVSREKKERFSLILESASTNQTSMYLCASSLSGPGEAFFGQGTRLTVV.

J is TRBJ2-7 and V is TRBV21-1; TRBD2 is taken as the D call from the table, unchecked against the DNA. TRBV21-1 is a known pseudogene. The CDR3 sequence is 14 residues long. The CDR3, as DNA: TGTGCCAGCACCGAGGGAAATCGGGTCTACGAGCAGTACTTC. Protein sequence: CASTEGNRVYEQYF.

The chain combines TRBV6-6 with TRBJ1-5; D unclear. Germline values: CDR1 MNHNY, CDR2 SVGAGI (reference sequence). CDR3 size: 13 residues. V lost 4 bases, J lost 7 bases, and 11 bases lay in between. The CDR3 sequence is CASSSQRTQPQHF. The CDR3 nucleotides are TGTGCCAGCAGTTCTCAAAGAACACAGCCCCAGCATTTT.

The gene calls are TRBV6-5 and TRBJ1-5; a weak D match, TRBD1 (5 bases). V lost 6 bases and J lost 0, with 9 bases in between. This CDR3 has 14 residues. Germline V gives CDR1 MNHEY, CDR2 SVGAGI. The CDR3 reads CASSNRYSNQPQHF. CDR3 in DNA: TGTGCCAGCAGCAACAGGTATAGCAATCAGCCCCAGCATTTT.

This clone was detected only a few times. The chain is built from TRBV9 and TRBJ1-6, with a tentative D call TRBD1 (5 bases). Germline V gene lookup returns CDR1 SGDLS and CDR2 YYNGEE. The CDR3 is made up of 15 amino acids. The V end lost 0 bases, the J end lost 9 bases, and 13 bases lay between the germline ends. CDR3 region: CASSVEPSGGSPLHF. In nucleotides, the CDR3 is TGTGCCAGCAGCGTAGAACCTTCGGGGGGTTCACCCCTCCACTTT.

J is TRBJ2-2 and V is TRBV5-1; 7 bases fit TRBD2. The CDR3 runs 16 residues. J lost 0 bases, V lost 1 base, and 3 bases had no gene match. The germline V gene encodes CDR1 SGHRS and CDR2 YFSETQ. In DNA form, the CDR3 reads TGCGCCAGCAGCTTGACTAGCGCCGCGAACACCGGGGAGCTGTTTTTT. It encodes CASSLTSAANTGELFF.

V gene TRBV3-1 (or the pseudogene TRBV3-2) combines with J gene TRBJ1-2; D remains ambiguous. V lost 2 bases to trimming and J lost 8 bases, with 18 bases between them. The germline CDR1 and CDR2 sequences are LGHDT and YNNKEL (reference sequence). The CDR3 totals 15 residues. The CDR3 sequence: CASSQNGPPEGGYTF. Here the CDR3 DNA reads TGTGCCAGCAGCCAAAACGGACCCCCGGAGGGAGGCTACACCTTC.

The chain carries TRBV18 and TRBJ2-6; 7 nucleotides match TRBD1. This CDR3 region has 17 residues. The trim removed 5 bases at V and 0 bases at J, leaving 7 bases unmatched. The germline gives CDR1 KGHSH, CDR2 LQKENI. The CDR3 sequence is CASSSTGVGSGANVLTF. In nucleotides, the CDR3 is TGTGCCAGCTCATCTACAGGGGTTGGCTCTGGGGCCAACGTCCTGACTTTC.

This clone was counted a few times. V is TRBV10-3 and J is TRBJ2-1; TRBD2 matches 13 bases. Germline V CDR1 and CDR2: ENHRY, SYGVKD. J lost 7 bases, V lost 5 bases, and 5 bases had no gene match. The CDR3 sequence is 15 residues long. The CDR3 DNA reads as TGTGCCATCAGTCAAACTAGCGGGAGGGATAATGAGCAGTTCTTC. Its translation is CAISQTSGRDNEQFF.

V is TRBV28 and J is TRBJ1-2; D gene unclear. This CDR3 is built from 13 residues. The germline V gene encodes CDR1 MDHEN and CDR2 SYDVKM. Trimming pared 3 bases from V and 8 bases from J, leaving 13 bases between. CDR3 DNA: TGTGCCAGCAGTTTGAACACCGGAGAAGGCTACACCTTC. It is translated as CASSLNTGEGYTF.

The gene calls are TRBV28 and TRBJ1-3, with D maybe TRBD1 (6 bases). The CDR3 runs 12 residues. From germline, CDR1 is MDHEN and CDR2 SYDVKM. Trimming left V 11 bases short and J 1 base short, with 9 bases between. DNA of the CDR3: TGTGCCGGTACAGGGTCTGGAAACACCATATATTTT. Its translation is CAGTGSGNTIYF.

This chain uses TRBV10-3 with TRBJ1-1; TRBD1 might be the D (6 bases). Between the trimmed V and J ends, which lost 4 bases and 5 bases, there was a span of 17 bases. This CDR3 contains 15 residues. Germline V gene data show CDR1 as ENHRY and CDR2 as SYGVKD. CDR3 loop: CAISGNGGTWTEAFF. The CDR3 region has the DNA TGTGCCATCAGTGGCAACGGGGGGACATGGACTGAAGCTTTCTTT.

The rearrangement uses TRBV3-1 (or the pseudogene TRBV3-2) and TRBJ2-3, with 14 bases lining up with TRBD2. Unmatched junction bases numbered 4, after V lost 2 bases and J lost 6 bases. Germline CDR1 and CDR2: LGHDT and YNNKEL (reference sequence). This CDR3 has 16 residues. In DNA form, the CDR3 reads TGTGCCAGCAGCCAATCCGGGACTAGCGGGAGCGATACGCAGTATTTT. Translating gives CASSQSGTSGSDTQYF.

The J gene is TRBJ2-3, the V gene TRBV10-3; the D gene is possibly TRBD1 (6 bases). V lost 8 bases, J lost 0 bases, and 9 bases lay in between. Germline V gene sequence: CDR1 ENHRY, CDR2 SYGVKD. The CDR3 is 13 residues long. CDR3 loop: CAIGTPSTDTQYF. In nucleotides, the CDR3 is TGTGCCATCGGGACACCCAGCACAGATACGCAGTATTTT.

Written as DNA, the CDR3 is TGTGCCACCAGTGATGGGGGACAGGGAAAGTCCAACGTCCTGACTTTC. It is translated as CATSDGGQGKSNVLTF. The chain has TRBV24-1 and TRBJ2-6; 9 nucleotides match TRBD1. Germline V lookup: CDR1 KGHDR, CDR2 SFDVKD. Trimming at V came to 3 bases and at J to 8 bases, leaving 7 bases not matched to a gene. This CDR3 spans 16 amino acids.